This T cell receptor (beta chain) stems from a study of PD-1 blockade in classical Hodgkin lymphoma. Study-level results: Newly diagnosed patients were reported to exhibit reduced baseline TCR diversity relative to healthy donors.

Worth noting for this clone: Its antigen is not identified.

Measured with immunoSEQ multiplex PCR; TCRdb has only the in-frame clones, and not every one. The sample has tens of thousands of clones, nearly 90% seen once; the top ten hold over 7.5%. In germline, CDR1 is SNHLY, CDR2 FYNNEI. The CDR3 sequence is 13 residues long. V was pared by 6 bases and J by 7 bases, with 10 bases between. Sample time point: cycle 4 day 1 (C4D1), after less than 7 weeks of nivolumab. There was relapse after autologous stem cell transplantation in every patient, and there was variation in brentuximab vedotin exposure. The clonotype originates from a human donor with classical Hodgkin lymphoma. Source: peripheral blood mononuclear cells (PBMCs), taken before the fourth cycle of nivolumab. This chain joins TRBV2 and TRBJ1-6, with no clear D. CDR3 amino acids: CASRGTENSPLHF. The CDR3 bases are TGTGCCAGCAGGGGAACGGAGAATTCACCCCTCCACTTT.